This entry features one T cell receptor beta chain sequence. Individuals aged roughly 18 to 95 years were recruited from about two dozen US areas. Cohort placement rested on clinical history that participants reported themselves. The sample comes from a study of blood T cell repertoires in COVID-19. Libraries were prepared by immunoSEQ multiplex PCR; TCRdb keeps only in-frame clonotypes and omits some of them. The sample includes around 430,000 clones, about 86% of them seen just once. The sequenced sample was PBMCs or T cells enriched from blood (not recorded which). The TCR sequence derives from a woman between 50 and 59 years old who had recovered from COVID-19.

The CDR3 nucleotides read TGTGCCACCAGTGACCCCGGGACTAGGCTAGATGAGCAGTTCTTC. The encoded protein is CATSDPGTRLDEQFF. The chain couples TRBV24-1 to TRBJ2-1; 8 bases line up with TRBD2. Trimming at V came to 4 bases and at J to 8 bases, leaving 9 bases not matched to a gene. CDR3 length: 15 amino acids. CDR1 KGHDR and CDR2 SFDVKD come from the germline V gene.